This T cell receptor (beta chain) was found in a study of T cell responses to AZD1222 COVID-19 vaccine. From germline, CDR1 is LNHDA and CDR2 SQIVND (reference sequence). Trimming removed 2 bases at V and 9 bases at J, with 11 bases between. The CDR3 spans 13 residues. Sequenced by immunoSEQ multiplex PCR; TCRdb stores in-frame clones only, minus some. The sample gives some 100,000 clones, 75% to 95% of which show up once; approximately 1.3% is in the top ten. This clonotype was sampled from an adult in good health. Sequences were derived from peripheral blood, sampled on day 0 of AZD1222 vaccination. J is TRBJ1-5 and V is TRBV19; D possibly corresponds to TRBD1 (5 bases). CDR3 nucleotides: TGTGCCAGTAGTATAAACAGGATATGGCCCCAGCATTTT. As protein: CASSINRIWPQHF.